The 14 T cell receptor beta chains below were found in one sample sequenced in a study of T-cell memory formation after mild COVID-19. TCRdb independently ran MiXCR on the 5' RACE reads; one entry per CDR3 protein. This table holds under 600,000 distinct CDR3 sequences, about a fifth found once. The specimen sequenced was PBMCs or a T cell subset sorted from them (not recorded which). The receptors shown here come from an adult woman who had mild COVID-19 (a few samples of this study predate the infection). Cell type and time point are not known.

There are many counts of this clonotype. The CDR3 here is CASSSGFTRAEAFF. In DNA form, the CDR3 reads TGTGCCAGTAGTTCGGGGTTTACGAGGGCTGAAGCTTTCTTT. The chain couples TRBV19 to TRBJ1-1; D not resolved. Germline V gene sequence: CDR1 LNHDA, CDR2 SQIVND (reference sequence). Trimming removed 5 bases from V and 6 bases from J, with 16 bases in between. This CDR3 has 14 residues. The full variable domain, its missing parts supplied by reference TRBV19 and TRBJ1-1, is DGGITQSPKYLFRKEGQNVTLSCEQNLNHDAMYWYRQDPGQGLRLIYYSQIVNDFQKGDIAEGYSVSREKKESFPLTVTSAQKNPTAFYLCASSSGFTRAEAFFGQGTRLTVV.

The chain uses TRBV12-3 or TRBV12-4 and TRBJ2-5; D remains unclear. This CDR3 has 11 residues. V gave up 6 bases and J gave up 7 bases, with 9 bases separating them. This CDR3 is CASRSAGTQYF. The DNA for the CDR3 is TGTGCCAGCAGGAGTGCAGGGACCCAGTACTTC.

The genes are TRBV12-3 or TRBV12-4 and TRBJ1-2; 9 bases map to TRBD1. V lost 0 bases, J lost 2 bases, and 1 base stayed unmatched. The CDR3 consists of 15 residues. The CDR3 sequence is CASSLAGTGNYGYTF. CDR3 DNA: TGTGCCAGCAGTTTAGCGGGGACAGGGAACTATGGCTACACCTTC.

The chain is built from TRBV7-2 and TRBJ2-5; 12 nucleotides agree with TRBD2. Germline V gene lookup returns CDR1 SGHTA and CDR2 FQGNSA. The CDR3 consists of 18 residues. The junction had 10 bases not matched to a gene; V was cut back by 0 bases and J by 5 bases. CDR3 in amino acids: CASSLARLAGGRGETQYF. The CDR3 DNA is TGTGCCAGCAGCTTAGCCCGGCTAGCGGGAGGGCGGGGGGAGACCCAGTACTTC.

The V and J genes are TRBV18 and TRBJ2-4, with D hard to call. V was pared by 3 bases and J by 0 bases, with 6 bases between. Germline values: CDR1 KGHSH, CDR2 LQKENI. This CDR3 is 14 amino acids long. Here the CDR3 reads CASSPRTAKNIQYF. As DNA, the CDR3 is TGTGCCAGCTCACCTCGCACAGCCAAAAACATTCAGTACTTC.

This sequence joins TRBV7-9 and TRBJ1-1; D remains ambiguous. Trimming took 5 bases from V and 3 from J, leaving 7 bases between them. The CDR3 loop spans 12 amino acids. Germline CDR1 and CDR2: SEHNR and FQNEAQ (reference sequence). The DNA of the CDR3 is TGTGCCAGCAGCCAGACCCACACTGAAGCTTTCTTT. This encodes CASSQTHTEAFF.

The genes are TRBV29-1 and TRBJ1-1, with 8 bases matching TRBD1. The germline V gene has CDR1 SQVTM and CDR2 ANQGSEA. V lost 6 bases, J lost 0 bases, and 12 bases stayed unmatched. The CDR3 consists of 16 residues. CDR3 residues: CSVGGKRTGMNTEAFF. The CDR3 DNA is TGCAGCGTGGGGGGTAAGAGGACAGGGATGAACACTGAAGCTTTCTTT.

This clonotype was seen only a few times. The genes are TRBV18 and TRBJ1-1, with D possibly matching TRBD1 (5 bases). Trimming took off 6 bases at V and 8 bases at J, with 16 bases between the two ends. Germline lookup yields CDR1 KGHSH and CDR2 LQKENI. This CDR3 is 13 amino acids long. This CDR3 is CASSPGGIAEAFF. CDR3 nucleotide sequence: TGTGCCAGCTCTCCTGGGGGAATTGCCGAAGCTTTCTTT. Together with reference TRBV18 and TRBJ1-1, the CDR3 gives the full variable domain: NAGVMQNPRHLVRRRGQEARLRCSPMKGHSHVYWYRQLPEEGLKFMVYLQKENIIDESGMPKERFSAEFPKEGPSILRIQQVVRGDSAAYFCASSPGGIAEAFFGQGTRLTVV.

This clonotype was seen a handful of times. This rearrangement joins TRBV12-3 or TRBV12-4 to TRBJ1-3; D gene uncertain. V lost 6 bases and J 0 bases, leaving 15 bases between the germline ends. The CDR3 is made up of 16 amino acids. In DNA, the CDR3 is TGTGCCAGCAGACAAGACGGTTCTTTCTCTGGAAACACCATATATTTT. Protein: CASRQDGSFSGNTIYF.

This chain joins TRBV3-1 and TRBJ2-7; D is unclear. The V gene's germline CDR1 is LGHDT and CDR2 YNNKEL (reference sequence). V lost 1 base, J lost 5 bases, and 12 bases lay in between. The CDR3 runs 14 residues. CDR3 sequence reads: CASSQVATAHEQYF. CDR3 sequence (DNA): TGTGCCAGCAGCCAAGTGGCAACGGCCCACGAGCAGTACTTC.

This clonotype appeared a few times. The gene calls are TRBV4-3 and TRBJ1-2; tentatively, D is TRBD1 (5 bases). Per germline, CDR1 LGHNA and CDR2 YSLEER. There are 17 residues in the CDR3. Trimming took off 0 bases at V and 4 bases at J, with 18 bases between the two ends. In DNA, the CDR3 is TGCGCCAGCAGCCAAGACCCGAGCCAGGGTCGACTCTATGGCTACACCTTC. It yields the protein CASSQDPSQGRLYGYTF.

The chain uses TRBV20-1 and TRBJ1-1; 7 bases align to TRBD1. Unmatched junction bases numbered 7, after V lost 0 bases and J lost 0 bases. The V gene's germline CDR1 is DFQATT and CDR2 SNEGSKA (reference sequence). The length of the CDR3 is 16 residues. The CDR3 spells CSARDTGTGVNTEAFF. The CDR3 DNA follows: TGCAGTGCTAGAGATACAGGAACAGGGGTGAACACTGAAGCTTTCTTT.

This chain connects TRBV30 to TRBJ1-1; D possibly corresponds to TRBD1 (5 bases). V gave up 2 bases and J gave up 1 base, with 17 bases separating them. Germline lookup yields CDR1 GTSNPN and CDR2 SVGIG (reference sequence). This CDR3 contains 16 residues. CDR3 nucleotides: TGTGCCTGGAGTTCCCTATCTGTACAGGCGAACACTGAAGCTTTCTTT. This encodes CAWSSLSVQANTEAFF.

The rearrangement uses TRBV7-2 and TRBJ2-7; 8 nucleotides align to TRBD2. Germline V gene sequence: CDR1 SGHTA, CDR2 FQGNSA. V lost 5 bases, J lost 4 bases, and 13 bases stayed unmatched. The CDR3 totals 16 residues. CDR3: CASSPRGGTRKYEQYF. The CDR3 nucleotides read TGTGCCAGCAGCCCGAGAGGGGGGACTAGGAAATACGAGCAGTACTTC.